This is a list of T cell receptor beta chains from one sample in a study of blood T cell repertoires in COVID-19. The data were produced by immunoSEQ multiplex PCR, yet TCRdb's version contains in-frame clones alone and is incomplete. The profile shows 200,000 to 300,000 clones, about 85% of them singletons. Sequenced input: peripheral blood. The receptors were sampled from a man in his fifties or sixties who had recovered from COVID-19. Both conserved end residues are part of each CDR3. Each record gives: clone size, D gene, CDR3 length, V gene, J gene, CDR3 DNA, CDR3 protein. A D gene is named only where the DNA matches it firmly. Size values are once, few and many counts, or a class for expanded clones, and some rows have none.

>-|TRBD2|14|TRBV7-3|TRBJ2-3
TGTGCCAGCAGCGGGCGGGGGGACACAGATACGCAGTATTTT
CASSGRGDTDTQYF
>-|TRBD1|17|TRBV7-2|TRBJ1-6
TGTGCCAGCAGCTTAGAAGGGCCGACAGGGGACAATTCACCCCTCCACTTT
CASSLEGPTGDNSPLHF
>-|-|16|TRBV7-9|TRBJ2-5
TGTGCCAGCAGCTTAGCGCCTGGCGGGGAGAAAGAGACCCAGTACTTC
CASSLAPGGEKETQYF
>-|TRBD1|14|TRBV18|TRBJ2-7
TGTGCCAGCTCTCCCGGGACAGGTTTCTACGAGCAGTACTTC
CASSPGTGFYEQYF
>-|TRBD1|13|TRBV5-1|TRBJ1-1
TGCGCCAGCAGCGTGGGACAGTGGACTGAAGCTTTCTTT
CASSVGQWTEAFF
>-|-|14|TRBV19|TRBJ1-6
TGTGCCAGTACCTTCGGACAGTATAATTCACCCCTCCACTTT
CASTFGQYNSPLHF
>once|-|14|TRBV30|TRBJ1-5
TGTGCCTGGGGGCCCTGGGCAGGGAATCAGCCCCAGCATTTT
CAWGPWAGNQPQHF
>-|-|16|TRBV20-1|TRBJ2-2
TGCAGTGCTAGTACAGGGCGGACCCTGAACACCGGGGAGCTGTTTTTT
CSASTGRTLNTGELFF
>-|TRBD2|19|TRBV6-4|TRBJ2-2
TGTGCCAGCAGTGACCCGCTACTAGCGGGGGCGACAAACACCGGGGAGCTGTTTTTT
CASSDPLLAGATNTGELFF
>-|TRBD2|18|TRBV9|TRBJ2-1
TGTGCCAGCAGCGTAGAATTTGGACTAGCGGGGGGGTCGGATGAGCAGTTCTTC
CASSVEFGLAGGSDEQFF
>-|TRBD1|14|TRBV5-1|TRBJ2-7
TGCGCCAGCAGCCGGGACAGGGGGTTCTACGAGCAGTACTTC
CASSRDRGFYEQYF
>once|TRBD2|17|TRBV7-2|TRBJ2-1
TGTGCCAGCAGCTTAGCGTCGTCGGGGGGGGCCTACAATGAGCAGTTCTTC
CASSLASSGGAYNEQFF
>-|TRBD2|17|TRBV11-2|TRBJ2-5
TGTGCCAGCAGCTTAGGAGCTAGCGGGGGGATCCAAGAGACCCAGTACTTC
CASSLGASGGIQETQYF